This is a list of T cell receptor beta chains from one sample in a study of T cell repertoires in cytomegalovirus infection. TCRdb ran MiXCR on the reads and lists one entry per CDR3 protein. The repertoire holds just under 500,000 distinct CDR3 sequences, with about 33% as singletons. Which antigens these TCRs recognize remains unknown. This specimen was cultured PBMCs, taken from culture after CMV antigen stimulation. Receptors were obtained from a human donor in good health (CMV status not recorded). Some clones in this sample may be carry-over from other donors' samples. CDR3s include the opening cysteine and the closing phenylalanine or tryptophan. A D gene is named only where the DNA matches it firmly. Clone size is shown for a subset of rows, as once, few, many or a class of expanded clone.

clone size	V gene	J gene	CDR3 length	D gene	CDR3 protein	CDR3 DNA
few	TRBV11-3	TRBJ1-4	16	.	CASSLPGLAGDEKLFF	TGTGCCAGCAGCTTACCAGGACTAGCGGGAGATGAAAAACTGTTTTTT
few	TRBV7-2	TRBJ2-3	16	.	CASSPRGAGFTDTQYF	TGTGCCAGCAGCCCCCGAGGGGCCGGATTCACAGATACGCAGTATTTT
.	TRBV4-3	TRBJ2-2	15	.	CASSPTRLYTGELFF	TGCGCCAGCAGCCCGACGAGGCTCTACACCGGGGAGCTGTTTTTT
.	TRBV7-2	TRBJ2-1	13	.	CASSLRPYNEQFF	TGTGCCAGCAGCTTACGGCCTTACAATGAGCAGTTCTTC
.	TRBV6-6	TRBJ1-2	14	TRBD1	CASSYLDRAYGYTF	TGTGCCAGCAGTTACCTTGACAGGGCGTATGGCTACACCTTC
.	TRBV19	TRBJ1-6	17	.	CASSIWQGDPSESPLHF	TGTGCCAGTAGTATATGGCAAGGCGACCCCTCCGAATCACCCCTCCACTTT
.	TRBV19	TRBJ2-4	15	.	CASRPLDREGNIQYF	TGTGCCAGTAGACCCCTGGACAGGGAGGGAAACATTCAGTACTTC
.	TRBV15	TRBJ2-1	15	.	CATSRDRRGLDEQFF	TGTGCCACCAGCAGAGATCGGAGGGGATTGGATGAGCAGTTCTTC
.	TRBV7-2	TRBJ2-1	15	TRBD1	CASSFGTGGSDEQFF	TGTGCCAGCAGCTTCGGGACAGGGGGCAGCGATGAGCAGTTCTTC
few	TRBV6-6	TRBJ1-5	15	TRBD1	CASSTRRGRDQPQHF	TGTGCCAGCAGTACTCGCAGGGGGCGGGATCAGCCCCAGCATTTT
.	TRBV7-8	TRBJ2-5	14	.	CASSLKVVGETQYF	TGTGCCAGCAGCTTAAAGGTTGTCGGAGAGACCCAGTACTTC
.	TRBV7-2	TRBJ2-5	14	TRBD1	CASSSGTEKETQYF	TGTGCCAGCAGTTCCGGGACAGAGAAAGAGACCCAGTACTTC
.	TRBV28	TRBJ2-7	15	.	CASSFFSTQSYEQYF	TGTGCCAGCAGTTTTTTCTCGACCCAGTCCTACGAGCAGTACTTC
.	TRBV29-1	TRBJ1-1	13	TRBD1	CSGRQGANTEAFF	TGCAGCGGTAGACAGGGGGCCAACACTGAAGCTTTCTTT
.	TRBV6-2/TRBV6-3	TRBJ2-1	13	.	CASSYRLRNEQFF	TGTGCCAGCAGTTATCGCCTCAGGAATGAGCAGTTCTTC
few	TRBV7-2	TRBJ2-5	16	.	CASSPLLPFGQETQYF	TGTGCCAGCAGCCCCCTCCTCCCCTTCGGGCAAGAGACCCAGTACTTC
few	TRBV7-9	TRBJ2-3	12	.	CASSLLVNTQYF	TGTGCCAGCAGCCTACTAGTAAATACGCAGTATTTT
.	TRBV24-1	TRBJ2-2	14	.	CATSEDSFGGELFF	TGTGCCACCAGTGAAGACAGTTTTGGCGGGGAGCTGTTTTTT
.	TRBV20-1	TRBJ2-2	13	.	CSARFTNTGELFF	TGCAGTGCTAGATTTACGAACACCGGGGAGCTGTTTTTT
.	TRBV11-2	TRBJ2-3	15	.	CASSLLRSTADTQYF	TGTGCCAGCAGCTTATTGAGGTCTACAGCAGATACGCAGTATTTT
many	TRBV12-3/TRBV12-4	TRBJ1-5	15	TRBD1	CASSFGQGMDQPQHF	TGTGCCAGCAGTTTCGGACAGGGGATGGATCAGCCCCAGCATTTT
.	TRBV19	TRBJ1-5	16	.	CASTEARPTGNQPQHF	TGTGCCAGTACTGAGGCCCGTCCCACGGGCAATCAGCCCCAGCATTTT
.	TRBV12-3/TRBV12-4	TRBJ2-3	14	.	CASRRVGGSDTQYF	TGTGCCAGCAGGCGAGTGGGGGGATCAGATACGCAGTATTTT